A selection of T cell receptor beta chains follows, all from one sample in a study of human T cells and chemical hapten exposure. TCRdb re-derived calls from the RACE reads in MiXCR, one entry per CDR3 protein. The sample consists of about 350,000 distinct CDR3 sequences, 5.5% of them appearing once. Sequences were derived from whole blood, sampled in connection with sensitization to the hapten diphenylcyclopropenone (DPC). Source of these receptors: a young woman with alopecia areata. Some clones in this sample may be carry-over from other donors' samples. The CDR3 runs from the conserved cysteine through the conserved F or W. The D gene is left open where the match is weak. Some rows have no size entry. The others give once, few or many, or a class for an expanded clone.

CDR3 protein,CDR3 DNA,clone size,J gene,V gene,D gene
CASSIALGRGQPQHF,TGTGCCAGCAGCATCGCTTTGGGGAGGGGTCAGCCCCAGCATTTT,few,TRBJ1-5,TRBV28,NA
CASSPHKGNYGYTF,TGCGCCAGCAGCCCCCACAAAGGGAACTATGGCTACACCTTC,many,TRBJ1-2,TRBV5-1,NA
CASSVGIKVKNTGELFF,TGTGCCAGCAGCGTAGGTATAAAGGTTAAGAACACCGGGGAGCTGTTTTTT,NA,TRBJ2-2,TRBV9,NA
CATSDREGEKLFF,TGTGCCACCAGCGACAGGGAAGGCGAAAAACTGTTTTTT,many,TRBJ1-4,TRBV15,TRBD1
CASSYGGGAETQYF,TGTGCCAGCAGTTACGGCGGGGGGGCGGAGACCCAGTACTTC,NA,TRBJ2-5,TRBV6-5,TRBD2
CASSSQRTSGNYNEQFF,TGTGCCAGCAGCTCCCAGAGGACTAGCGGTAATTACAATGAGCAGTTCTTC,many,TRBJ2-1,TRBV5-6,TRBD2
CASSFTGQTTGTQYF,TGTGCCAGCAGCTTTACCGGACAGACCACAGGGACCCAGTACTTC,NA,TRBJ2-5,TRBV13,NA
CASSPDYRGRSPLHF,TGTGCCAGCAGCCCCGATTACAGGGGTAGGTCACCCCTCCACTTT,few,TRBJ1-6,TRBV28,TRBD1
CASSPSGQGWYGYTF,TGTGCCAGCTCACCCTCGGGACAGGGTTGGTATGGCTACACCTTC,many,TRBJ1-2,TRBV18,TRBD1
CASSISGGGTF,TGTGCCAGCAGTATCTCCGGAGGTGGCACCTTC,NA,TRBJ1-2,TRBV12-3/TRBV12-4,NA
CASSPIDTVSPLHF,TGTGCCAGCAGCCCTATCGACACGGTTTCACCCCTCCACTTT,few,TRBJ1-6,TRBV6-1,NA
CAIRSGGVGDTQYF,TGTGCCATCCGTTCCGGCGGGGTAGGGGATACGCAGTATTTT,few,TRBJ2-3,TRBV10-3,NA
CASSLGPVNSPLHF,TGTGCCAGCAGCCTCGGACCGGTTAATTCACCCCTCCACTTT,NA,TRBJ1-6,TRBV11-3,NA
CSAPTSGNTGELFF,TGCAGTGCTCCGACTAGCGGAAACACCGGGGAGCTGTTTTTT,NA,TRBJ2-2,TRBV20-1,TRBD2
CASSYTAGGYNEQFF,TGTGCCAGCAGTTACACGGCAGGGGGATACAATGAGCAGTTCTTC,NA,TRBJ2-1,TRBV6-5,TRBD1
CAILAGAGNEQFF,TGTGCCATCCTAGCGGGGGCGGGTAATGAGCAGTTCTTC,few,TRBJ2-1,TRBV2,TRBD2
CASSPQGQTSSTDTQYF,TGTGCCAGCAGCCCCCAGGGACAGACTTCTAGCACAGATACGCAGTATTTT,NA,TRBJ2-3,TRBV7-9,TRBD1
CASKGRLAGEQYF,TGTGCCAGCAAAGGACGGCTAGCTGGTGAGCAGTACTTC,few,TRBJ2-7,TRBV27,NA
CAISDRAFGELFF,TGTGCCATCAGTGACAGGGCATTCGGGGAGCTGTTTTTT,NA,TRBJ2-2,TRBV10-3,NA
CASREGPTNTQYF,TGTGCCAGCAGAGAGGGACCCACCAATACGCAGTATTTT,NA,TRBJ2-3,TRBV6-2/TRBV6-3,NA